Listed here is a single TCR beta chain. Germline values: CDR1 SGHRS, CDR2 YFSETQ. The CDR3 sequence is 14 residues long. The ends were cut back, 4 bases at V and 5 bases at J, with 14 bases in the middle. Generated by immunoSEQ multiplex PCR, the TCRdb table keeps only in-frame clones and is missing some. In the table there are 95,000 to 100,000 clones, roughly 86% of which are singletons. This specimen comes from a study of blood T cell repertoires in COVID-19. The V and J genes are TRBV5-1 and TRBJ2-3; the D gene is possibly TRBD2 (5 bases). The TCR sequence derives from a woman aged 25-40 years with acute or convalescent COVID-19. The sample taken for sequencing was peripheral blood. This chain's CDR3 is CASSVSGDGDTQYF. CDR3 sequence (DNA): TGCGCCAGCAGCGTCTCCGGGGATGGAGATACGCAGTATTTT.